Listed here are 30 T cell receptor beta chains from one sample, sequenced in a study of T-cell reconstitution after alpha-beta-depleted transplantation in children. As it was prepared, the TCRbeta library received unique molecular identifiers. TCRdb fed the PCR reads into MiXCR, producing one record per CDR3 protein. Found here are 500,000 to 650,000 distinct CDR3 sequences, about an eighth of them singletons; the top ten hold 14%. The sample here was PBMCs, mostly from graft donor cells, taken 180 days after TCRalphabeta/CD19-depleted stem cell transplant. Every receptor here comes from a female patient aged 2-9 years who had a stem cell transplant for aplastic anemia, so the T cells may come from the graft donor.

This clonotype was counted only a few times. The chain joins TRBV7-8 to TRBJ1-1; D is ambiguous. The germline CDR1 and CDR2 sequences are SGHVS and FQNEAQ. V lost 2 bases, J lost 0 bases, and 10 bases lay in between. The CDR3 has 15 amino acids. CDR3 DNA sequence: TGTGCCAGCAGCTTAATGACCCGGTTGAACACTGAAGCTTTCTTT. Translating gives CASSLMTRLNTEAFF.

This clonotype was detected many times. The V gene is TRBV28, the J gene TRBJ1-5; no firm D call. This CDR3 region has 16 residues. CDR1 and CDR2 from the germline V gene are MDHEN and SYDVKM. V shed 1 base and J shed 1 base, with 11 bases lying between them. Here the CDR3 DNA reads TGTGCCAGCAGTTTATTAGCACGGCTAAGCAATCAGCCCCAGCATTTT. Translating it yields CASSLLARLSNQPQHF.

The chain employs TRBV7-2 and TRBJ2-1; 8 nucleotides match TRBD2. The V and J ends lost 5 bases and 1 base, in that order; junction bases with no gene match: 7. CDR3 length: 16 amino acids. Germline loops: CDR1 SGHTA, CDR2 FQGNSA. The CDR3 is CASSILLAASYNEQFF. CDR3 bases: TGTGCCAGCAGCATCCTACTAGCGGCATCCTACAATGAGCAGTTCTTC. Combining the CDR3 with reference TRBV7-2 and TRBJ2-1 gives the whole variable domain GAGVSQSPSNKVTEKGKDVELRCDPISGHTALYWYRQSLGQGLEFLIYFQGNSAPDKSGLPSDRFSAERTGGSVSTLTIQRTQQEDSAVYLCASSILLAASYNEQFFGPGTRLTVL.

This clonotype was recorded a few times. This sequence joins TRBV20-1 and TRBJ1-1; no reliable D call. This CDR3 contains 10 residues. Germline values: CDR1 DFQATT, CDR2 SNEGSKA (reference sequence). V lost 2 bases and J 11 bases, leaving 9 bases between the germline ends. The CDR3 region has the DNA TGCAGTGCTAGATCGGGGTCGGCTTTCTTT. Translation: CSARSGSAFF.

V and J are TRBV20-1 and TRBJ2-1; 7 bases agree with TRBD2. The germline CDR1 and CDR2 sequences are DFQATT and SNEGSKA (reference sequence). The length of the CDR3 is 15 residues. After removal of 3 bases from V and 8 bases from J, the junction contained 13 bases not matched to a gene. The CDR3 DNA follows: TGCAGTGCTAGTCAGGCGCGGGAGCGTTTCTATGAGCAGTTCTTC. This codes for CSASQARERFYEQFF.

This clonotype was counted at least ten times. J is TRBJ2-1 and V is TRBV2; 11 nucleotides line up with TRBD2. CDR1 is SNHLY and CDR2 is FYNNEI in the germline V gene. V was clipped by 6 bases and J by 6 bases; unmatched bases: 10. CDR3 length equals 16 residues. The CDR3 protein is CASSLNGLAGFNEQFF. Here the CDR3 DNA reads TGTGCCAGCAGCCTCAACGGACTAGCGGGTTTCAATGAGCAGTTCTTC. The full variable domain, with the rest looked up from reference TRBV2 and TRBJ2-1, is EPEVTQTPSHQVTQMGQEVILRCVPISNHLYFYWYRQILGQKVEFLVSFYNNEISEKSEIFDDQFSVERPDGSNFTLKIRSTKLEDSAMYFCASSLNGLAGFNEQFFGPGTRLTVL.

As regards this clonotype: A much larger clonotype is one base distant, so this may be a read error. The genes are TRBV20-1 and TRBJ1-1; no clear D gene. The CDR3 runs to 15 residues. Deletions cut 6 bases from V and 11 bases from J, with 28 bases between. Per the germline V gene, CDR1 is DFQATT and CDR2 is SNEGSKA (reference sequence). The CDR3 coding sequence is TGCAGTGCCCCTGAGACGTTCCAGACTTCCCGAGAGGCTTTCTTT. Its translation: CSAPETFQTSREAFF.

The V and J genes are TRBV18 and TRBJ2-3; 7 bases fit TRBD1. The germline CDR1 and CDR2 sequences are KGHSH and LQKENI. V lost 6 bases to trimming and J lost 0 bases; unmatched junction nucleotides: 6. CDR3 length: 15 residues. CDR3 nucleotides: TGTGCCAGCTCTAAGGGGGCTTCTAGCACAGATACGCAGTATTTT. This sequence encodes CASSKGASSTDTQYF.

The rearrangement uses TRBV5-1 and TRBJ2-5; no reliable D call. Germline V gene sequence: CDR1 SGHRS, CDR2 YFSETQ. CDR3 length: 15 amino acids. The V and J ends lost 2 bases and 7 bases respectively, with 18 bases between them. In nucleotides, the CDR3 is TGCGCCAGCAGCTTATCTAGTGAAGCCTGGGGGACCCAGTACTTC. As protein: CASSLSSEAWGTQYF. Using reference TRBV5-1 and TRBJ2-5 for the parts outside the CDR3, the full variable domain is KAGVTQTPRYLIKTRGQQVTLSCSPISGHRSVSWYQQTPGQGLQFLFEYFSETQRNKGNFPGRFSGRQFSNSRSEMNVSTLELGDSALYLCASSLSSEAWGTQYFGPGTRLLVL.

This clonotype was found a few times. The chain employs TRBV12-3 or TRBV12-4 and TRBJ1-2; no definite D call. V was cut by 5 bases and J by 6 bases, with 19 bases left in between. This CDR3 comprises 15 residues. The CDR3 here is CASSQGPPFKDGYTF. CDR3 sequence (DNA): TGTGCCAGCAGTCAAGGACCCCCTTTTAAAGATGGCTACACCTTC.

In DNA, the CDR3 is TGCGCCAGCAGCTCACATGCGAACACCGGGGAGCTGTTTTTT. It codes for CASSSHANTGELFF. The chain joins TRBV5-1 to TRBJ2-2, with D unclear. The CDR3 contains 14 residues. Per germline, CDR1 SGHRS and CDR2 YFSETQ. With 3 bases removed from V and 0 bases from J, the gap between germline ends came to 6 bases.

This clonotype was picked up many times. This rearrangement joins TRBV2 to TRBJ1-1; D call uncertain. The CDR3 contains 11 residues. Trimming removed 8 bases from V and 3 bases from J, with 7 bases in between. Germline CDR1 is SNHLY and CDR2 is FYNNEI. The CDR3 DNA follows: TGTGCCAGCCTCCGGGACACTGAAGCTTTCTTT. Translation gives CASLRDTEAFF.

This clonotype turned up a few times. The chain carries TRBV20-1 and TRBJ1-2; TRBD1 matches 8 bases. Trimming at V came to 5 bases and at J to 0 bases, leaving 5 bases not matched to a gene. This CDR3 spans 14 amino acids. Germline V gene data show CDR1 as DFQATT and CDR2 as SNEGSKA (reference sequence). CDR3 bases: TGCAGTGCTCTTACAGGGGGGACTAACTATGGCTACACCTTC. Protein product: CSALTGGTNYGYTF.

The table lists this clonotype with many counts. The chain combines TRBV4-3 with TRBJ2-7, with TRBD1 matching over 9 bases. V gave up 3 bases and J gave up 0 bases; unmatched junction bases: 3. In germline, CDR1 is LGHNA, CDR2 YSLEER. The CDR3 contains 15 residues. The DNA for the CDR3 is TGCGCCAGCAGCCAGGACAGGGGTTACTCCTACGAGCAGTACGTC. Residues: CASSQDRGYSYEQYV.

This clonotype was recorded many times. This sequence joins TRBV27 and TRBJ1-4; a possible D gene is TRBD1 (5 bases). Germline values: CDR1 MNHEY, CDR2 SMNVEV (reference sequence). The CDR3 has 14 amino acids. The V and J ends lost 0 bases and 5 bases respectively, with 7 bases between them. The CDR3 sequence: CASSLSKGNEKLFF. The CDR3 DNA reads as TGTGCCAGCAGTTTATCGAAGGGGAATGAAAAACTGTTTTTT. Looking up the rest from reference TRBV27 and TRBJ1-4 gives the full variable domain: EAQVTQNPRYLITVTGKKLTVTCSQNMNHEYMSWYRQDPGLGLRQIYYSMNVEVTDKGDVPEGYKVSRKEKRNFPLILESPSPNQTSLYFCASSLSKGNEKLFFGSGTQLSVL.

The chain has TRBV7-9 and TRBJ2-1; tentatively, D is TRBD1 (6 bases). The V end was cut by 6 bases, the J end by 8 bases, with 17 bases between. Germline-derived CDR1 and CDR2 are SEHNR and FQNEAQ (reference sequence). The CDR3 sequence is 14 residues long. CDR3 sequence (DNA): TGTGCCAGCAGGTTTAATCCGGGACAACATGAGCAGTTCTTC. It yields the protein CASRFNPGQHEQFF.

V is TRBV7-6 and J is TRBJ2-7; 10 positions agree with TRBD1. J lost 2 bases, V lost 5 bases, and 6 bases had no gene match. The CDR3 runs 15 residues. The germline V gene has CDR1 SGHVS and CDR2 FNYEAQ. This chain's CDR3 is CASSRTGQGPYEQYF. As DNA, the CDR3 is TGTGCCAGCAGCCGAACGGGACAGGGGCCCTACGAGCAGTACTTC.

This clonotype was observed a handful of times. This sequence joins TRBV28 and TRBJ2-7, with 8 bases that match TRBD1. CDR3 size: 17 residues. V lost 5 bases and J lost 2; bases outside the gene matches: 14. Germline values: CDR1 MDHEN, CDR2 SYDVKM. The CDR3 DNA reads as TGTGCCAGCAGTCGCCCCCCCGACAGGGGTATAGCCTACGAGCAGTACTTC. Translated: CASSRPPDRGIAYEQYF.

The chain is built from TRBV12-3 or TRBV12-4 and TRBJ2-4; D unclear. V lost 5 bases, J lost 1 base, and 6 bases lay in between. This CDR3 comprises 13 residues. The CDR3 here is CASSMGAKNIQYF. The CDR3 nucleotides read TGTGCCAGCAGTATGGGGGCCAAAAACATTCAGTACTTC.

The table lists this clonotype with a few counts. This chain links TRBV15 with TRBJ2-1; the match to TRBD2 covers 11 bases. The CDR3 loop spans 17 amino acids. V shed 1 base and J 6 bases; nucleotides not matched to a gene: 8. The germline V gene encodes CDR1 LNHNV and CDR2 YYDKDF (reference sequence). The CDR3 nucleotides read TGTGCCACCAGCAGAGGCCGGACTAGCGGGCCCATCAATGAGCAGTTCTTC. Translation: CATSRGRTSGPINEQFF.

This clonotype was detected many times. V usage is TRBV20-1 and J usage is TRBJ2-1; D unclear. The CDR3 is made up of 14 amino acids. The germline V gene encodes CDR1 DFQATT and CDR2 SNEGSKA (reference sequence). Trimming took off 5 bases at V and 1 base at J, with 12 bases between the two ends. As DNA, the CDR3 is TGCAGTGCTCCATCTCTCGGGTCCTACAATGAGCAGTTCTTC. Protein product: CSAPSLGSYNEQFF.

This clonotype was recorded a few times. This rearrangement joins TRBV29-1 to TRBJ2-2; unclear D gene. The germline gives CDR1 SQVTM, CDR2 ANQGSEA. V was clipped by 6 bases and J by 4 bases, with 15 bases between them. This CDR3 spans 14 amino acids. As DNA, the CDR3 is TGCAGCGTGGTTACACCCCCGGGCACCGGGGAGCTGTTTTTT. Translated: CSVVTPPGTGELFF.

This clonotype has only a few counts. The chain has TRBV2 and TRBJ2-3; TRBD1 or TRBD2 may be the D gene (5 bases each). CDR3 length equals 15 residues. The germline gives CDR1 SNHLY, CDR2 FYNNEI. Trimming removed 6 bases from V and 3 bases from J, with 16 bases in between. CDR3 loop: CASSGTALQTDTQYF. The CDR3 nucleotides are TGTGCCAGCAGCGGGACCGCCCTACAGACAGATACGCAGTATTTT.

J is TRBJ2-7 and V is TRBV5-1, with TRBD1 identical over 9 bases. The CDR3 totals 17 residues. With V trimmed by 1 base and J by 3 bases, 11 bases remained unmatched. Germline values: CDR1 SGHRS, CDR2 YFSETQ. As DNA, the CDR3 is TGCGCCAGCAGCTTGAGTGCCTCCGGGACAGGGTACTACGAGCAGTACTTC. Its protein product is CASSLSASGTGYYEQYF. The full variable domain, in which reference TRBV5-1 and TRBJ2-7 provide the parts outside the CDR3, is KAGVTQTPRYLIKTRGQQVTLSCSPISGHRSVSWYQQTPGQGLQFLFEYFSETQRNKGNFPGRFSGRQFSNSRSEMNVSTLELGDSALYLCASSLSASGTGYYEQYFGPGTRLTVT.

The chain joins TRBV4-3 to TRBJ1-3; D is undetermined. With 0 bases removed from V and 0 bases from J, the gap between germline ends came to 15 bases. CDR3 size: 18 residues. Germline CDR1 is LGHNA and CDR2 is YSLEER. Here the CDR3 reads CASSQDHAQVLSGNTIYF. The CDR3 nucleotides are TGCGCCAGCAGCCAAGATCACGCGCAGGTCCTCTCTGGAAACACCATATATTTT.

This clonotype was observed a handful of times. The chain carries TRBV3-1 and TRBJ2-7, with a weak D call TRBD2 (6 bases). Germline V gene lookup returns CDR1 LGHDT and CDR2 YNNKEL (reference sequence). The CDR3 sequence is 15 residues long. V shed 0 bases and J shed 2 bases, with 11 bases lying between them. The CDR3 sequence is CASSQDGGNPYEQYF. The CDR3 DNA follows: TGTGCCAGCAGCCAAGATGGAGGGAATCCCTACGAGCAGTACTTC.

This clonotype was detected a few times. This chain joins TRBV4-1 and TRBJ2-5; unclear D gene. The CDR3 contains 15 residues. The ends were cut back, 1 base at V and 5 bases at J, with 14 bases in the middle. Germline V gives CDR1 MGHRA, CDR2 YSYEKL. CDR3 sequence reads: CASSQVLSSRETQYF. In DNA form, the CDR3 reads TGCGCCAGCAGCCAAGTTCTGTCTAGTCGGGAGACCCAGTACTTC.

This clonotype turned up a few times. The V gene is TRBV7-9, the J gene TRBJ2-3; unclear D gene. V lost 6 bases, J lost 5 bases, and 15 bases lay in between. Germline values: CDR1 SEHNR, CDR2 FQNEAQ (reference sequence). The CDR3 runs 14 residues. The CDR3 nucleotides read TGTGCCAGCAGTGCCGGGTCGTTGTTAGATACGCAGTATTTT. This gives the protein CASSAGSLLDTQYF.

This sequence joins TRBV14 and TRBJ1-2; D is unresolved. The CDR3 is made up of 18 amino acids. Germline CDR1 and CDR2: SGHDN and FVKESK. Trimming stripped 10 bases from V and 7 bases from J, with 34 bases between. The CDR3 loop reads CANHAPPCHPPLICGYTF. The CDR3 DNA follows: TGTGCCAACCATGCCCCCCCATGCCACCCGCCTCTTATATGTGGCTACACCTTC.

CDR3 in amino acids: CASSLKTGTGGSPLHF. The CDR3 DNA follows: TGTGCCAGCAGTTTAAAGACGGGGACAGGGGGCTCACCCCTCCACTTT. This chain connects TRBV28 to TRBJ1-6, with 12 bases fitting TRBD1. This CDR3 has 16 residues. With V trimmed by 2 bases and J by 10 bases, 6 bases remained unmatched. Germline V gene lookup returns CDR1 MDHEN and CDR2 SYDVKM.